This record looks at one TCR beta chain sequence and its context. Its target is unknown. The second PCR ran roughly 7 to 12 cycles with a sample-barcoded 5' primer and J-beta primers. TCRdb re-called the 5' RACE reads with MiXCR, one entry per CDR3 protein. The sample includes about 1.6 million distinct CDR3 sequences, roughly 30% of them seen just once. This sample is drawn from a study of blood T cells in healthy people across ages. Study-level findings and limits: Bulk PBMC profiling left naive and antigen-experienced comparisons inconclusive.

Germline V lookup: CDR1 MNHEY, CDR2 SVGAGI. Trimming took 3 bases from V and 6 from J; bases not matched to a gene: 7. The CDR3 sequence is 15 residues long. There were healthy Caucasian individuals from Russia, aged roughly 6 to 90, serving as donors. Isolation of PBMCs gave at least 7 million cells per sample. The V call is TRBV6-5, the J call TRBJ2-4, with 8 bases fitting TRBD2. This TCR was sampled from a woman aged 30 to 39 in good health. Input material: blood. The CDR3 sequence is CASSYSGRGTNIQYF. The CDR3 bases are TGTGCCAGCAGTTATTCCGGGAGGGGCACAAACATTCAGTACTTC.